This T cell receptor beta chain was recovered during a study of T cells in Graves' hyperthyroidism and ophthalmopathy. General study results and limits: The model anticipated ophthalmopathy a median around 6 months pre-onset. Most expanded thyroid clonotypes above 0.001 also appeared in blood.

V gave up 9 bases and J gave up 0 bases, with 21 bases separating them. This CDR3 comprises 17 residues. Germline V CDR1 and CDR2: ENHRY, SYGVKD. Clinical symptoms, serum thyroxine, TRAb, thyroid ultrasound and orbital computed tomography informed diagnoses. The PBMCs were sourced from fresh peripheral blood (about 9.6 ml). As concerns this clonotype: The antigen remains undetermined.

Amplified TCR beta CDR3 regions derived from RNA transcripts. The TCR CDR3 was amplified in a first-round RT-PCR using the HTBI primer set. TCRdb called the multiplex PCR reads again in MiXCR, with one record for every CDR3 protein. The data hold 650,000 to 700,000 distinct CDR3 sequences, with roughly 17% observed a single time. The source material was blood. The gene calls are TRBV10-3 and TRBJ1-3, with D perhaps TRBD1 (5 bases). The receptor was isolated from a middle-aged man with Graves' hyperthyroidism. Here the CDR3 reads CAITSFPQGYSGNTIYF. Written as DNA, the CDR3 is TGTGCCATTACCTCGTTTCCGCAGGGCTACTCTGGAAACACCATATATTTT.